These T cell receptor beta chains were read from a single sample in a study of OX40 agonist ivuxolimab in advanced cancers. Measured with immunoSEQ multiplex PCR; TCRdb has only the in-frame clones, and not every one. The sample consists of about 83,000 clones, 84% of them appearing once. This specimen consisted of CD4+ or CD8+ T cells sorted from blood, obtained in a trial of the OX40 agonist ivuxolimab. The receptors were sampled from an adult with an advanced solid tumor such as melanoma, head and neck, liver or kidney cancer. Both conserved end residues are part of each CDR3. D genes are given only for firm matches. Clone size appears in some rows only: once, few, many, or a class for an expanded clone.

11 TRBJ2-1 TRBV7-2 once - TGTGCCAGCAGATCAGGGGTTCATCAGTTCTTC CASRSGVHQFF
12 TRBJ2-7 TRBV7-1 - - TGTGCCAGCAGCTTAGACTTCCGCGAGCAGTACTTC CASSLDFREQYF
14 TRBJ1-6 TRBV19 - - TGTGCCAGTACCCAAACAGGGAACAGTTCACCCCTCCACTTT CASTQTGNSSPLHF
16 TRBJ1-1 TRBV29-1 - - TGCAGCGTTGGAGAGGGTCCCTTTTCAGCGAACACTGAAGCTTTCTTT CSVGEGPFSANTEAFF
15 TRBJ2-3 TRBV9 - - TGTGCCAGCAGCGGCGGTGGCGGGGGCACAGATACGCAGTATTTT CASSGGGGGTDTQYF
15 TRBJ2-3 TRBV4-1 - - TGCGCCAGCAGCCCTAGCCAGGGATCGACAGATACGCAGTATTTT CASSPSQGSTDTQYF
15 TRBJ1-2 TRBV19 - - TGTGCCAGTAGTATCGGCCGGCTAGCTAACTATGGCTACACCTTC CASSIGRLANYGYTF
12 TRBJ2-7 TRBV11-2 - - TGTGCCAGCAGCTTGTCCGCCTACGAGCAGTACTTC CASSLSAYEQYF
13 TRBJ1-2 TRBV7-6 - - TGTGCCAGCAGCCCGACAGGCTACTATGGCTACACCTTC CASSPTGYYGYTF
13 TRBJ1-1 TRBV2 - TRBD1 TGTGCCAGCACCCGGGACAGGAACACTGAAGCTTTCTTT CASTRDRNTEAFF
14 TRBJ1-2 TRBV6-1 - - TGTGCCAGCAGTGACTATGGCCATAACTATGGCTACACCTTC CASSDYGHNYGYTF
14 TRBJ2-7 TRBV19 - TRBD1 TGTGCCAGACCGCCGGGGACAGGAAAATACGAGCAGTACTTC CARPPGTGKYEQYF
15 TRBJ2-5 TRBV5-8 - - TGTGCCAGCAGCTTTCTTCGGACGGGAGAAGAGACCCAGTACTTC CASSFLRTGEETQYF
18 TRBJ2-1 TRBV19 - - TGTGCCAGTAGTATCCTAGCCTTCGGGGGATCGGGGATGAGTGAGCAGTTCTTC CASSILAFGGSGMSEQFF
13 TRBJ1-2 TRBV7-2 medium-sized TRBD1 TGTGCCAGCAGCTTGAGGACAGGTGATGGCTACACCTTC CASSLRTGDGYTF
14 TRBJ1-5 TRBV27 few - TGTGCCAGCAGTTTTCATGGAAGCAATCAGCCCCAGCATTTT CASSFHGSNQPQHF
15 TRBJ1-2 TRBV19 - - TGTGCCAGTAGTATGTATAAAGGGAAAGACTATGGCTACACCTTC CASSMYKGKDYGYTF
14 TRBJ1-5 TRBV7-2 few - TGTGCCAGCAGCCTTCCAGGTCCTAATCAGCCCCAGCATTTT CASSLPGPNQPQHF
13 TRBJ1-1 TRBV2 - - TGTGCCAGCAGTGAAAGAGGGTACACTGAAGCTTTCTTT CASSERGYTEAFF
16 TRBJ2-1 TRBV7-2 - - TGTGCCAGCAGCTTAGTCGGCTACCCTCCCTACAATGAGCAGTTCTTC CASSLVGYPPYNEQFF
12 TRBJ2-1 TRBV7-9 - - TGTGCCAGCAGCTTGTCCCACAATGAGCAGTTCTTC CASSLSHNEQFF
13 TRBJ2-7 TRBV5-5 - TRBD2 TGTGCCAGCACCCAAAGCGGGGGAGGAGAGCAGTACTTC CASTQSGGGEQYF
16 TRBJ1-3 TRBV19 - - TGTGCCAGTAGTATAGACCGGGCCGCACTTGGAAACACCATATATTTT CASSIDRAALGNTIYF
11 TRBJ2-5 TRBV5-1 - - TGCGCCAGCAGAGGGCAAGAGACCCAGTACTTC CASRGQETQYF
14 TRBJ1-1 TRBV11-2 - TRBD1 TGTGCCAGCACCTCGACAGGGGGGGGCACTGAAGCTTTCTTT CASTSTGGGTEAFF
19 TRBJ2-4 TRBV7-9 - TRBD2 TGTGCCAGCAGCTCTCGGACTAGCGGGAGGGCCGAGGCCAAAAACATTCAGTACTTC CASSSRTSGRAEAKNIQYF
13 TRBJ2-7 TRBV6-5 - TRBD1 TGTGCCAGCAGTTACAGGGGGCTACGCGAGCAGTACTTC CASSYRGLREQYF
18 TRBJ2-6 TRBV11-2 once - TGTGCCAGCAGCTTCATTGGGGGCCCGAGCTCTGGGGCCAACGTCCTGACTTTC CASSFIGGPSSGANVLTF
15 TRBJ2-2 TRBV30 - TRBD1 TGTGCCTGGAGAAACAGGGGGTCGAACACCGGGGAGCTGTTTTTT CAWRNRGSNTGELFF
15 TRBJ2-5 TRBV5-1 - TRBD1 TGCGCCAGCAGCCAGGGGACAGGGGGCCGGGAGACCCAGTACTTC CASSQGTGGRETQYF
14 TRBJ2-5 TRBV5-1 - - TGCGCCAGCAGCTTGTGGGGCAGGCAAGAGACCCAGTACTTC CASSLWGRQETQYF
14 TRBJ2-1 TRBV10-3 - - TGTGCCATCGGTCTCGGGGTAGCGGACAATGAGCAGTTCTTC CAIGLGVADNEQFF
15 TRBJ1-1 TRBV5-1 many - TGCGCCAGCAGCCTGTTTGGCGGAACTAACACTGAAGCTTTCTTT CASSLFGGTNTEAFF
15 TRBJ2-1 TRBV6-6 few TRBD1 TGTGCCAGCAGTTACACCGGACAGGGTAACAATGAGCAGTTCTTC CASSYTGQGNNEQFF
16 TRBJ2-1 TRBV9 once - TGTGCCAGCAGCCCCTGGGCAAGGGAGATATACAATGAGCAGTTCTTC CASSPWAREIYNEQFF
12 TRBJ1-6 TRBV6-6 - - TGTGCCAGCAGTCACGATAGTTCACCCCTCCACTTT CASSHDSSPLHF
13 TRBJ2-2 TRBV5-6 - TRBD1 TGTGCCAGCAGCTTAGACAGGGTCGGGGAGCTGTTTTTT CASSLDRVGELFF
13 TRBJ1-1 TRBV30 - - TGTGCCTGGAGTACAGGGTCTGAGACTGAAGCTTTCTTT CAWSTGSETEAFF
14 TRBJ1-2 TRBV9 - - TGTGCCAGCAGCGTAGCTCCCCGACAGAATGGCTACACCTTC CASSVAPRQNGYTF
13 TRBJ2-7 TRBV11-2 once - TGTGCCAGCAGCTTGCGTGGGAGGTACGAGCAGTACTTC CASSLRGRYEQYF
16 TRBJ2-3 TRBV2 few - TGTGCCAGCAGTGAAGAGGAGGTGATACGCACAGATACGCAGTATTTT CASSEEEVIRTDTQYF
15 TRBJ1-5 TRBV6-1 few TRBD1 TGTGCCAGCAGAATTGCCAGGGGGGGGGATCAGCCCCAGCATTTT CASRIARGGDQPQHF